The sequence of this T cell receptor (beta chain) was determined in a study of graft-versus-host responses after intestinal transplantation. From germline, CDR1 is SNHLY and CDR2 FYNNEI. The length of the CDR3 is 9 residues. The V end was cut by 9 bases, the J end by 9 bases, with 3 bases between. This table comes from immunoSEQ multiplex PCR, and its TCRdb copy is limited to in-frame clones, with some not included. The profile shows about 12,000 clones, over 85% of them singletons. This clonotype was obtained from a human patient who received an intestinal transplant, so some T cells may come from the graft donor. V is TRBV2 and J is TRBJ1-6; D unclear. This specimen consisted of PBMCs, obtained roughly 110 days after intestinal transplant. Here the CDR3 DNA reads TGTGCCAGAACTTCACCCCTCCACTTT. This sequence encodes CARTSPLHF.